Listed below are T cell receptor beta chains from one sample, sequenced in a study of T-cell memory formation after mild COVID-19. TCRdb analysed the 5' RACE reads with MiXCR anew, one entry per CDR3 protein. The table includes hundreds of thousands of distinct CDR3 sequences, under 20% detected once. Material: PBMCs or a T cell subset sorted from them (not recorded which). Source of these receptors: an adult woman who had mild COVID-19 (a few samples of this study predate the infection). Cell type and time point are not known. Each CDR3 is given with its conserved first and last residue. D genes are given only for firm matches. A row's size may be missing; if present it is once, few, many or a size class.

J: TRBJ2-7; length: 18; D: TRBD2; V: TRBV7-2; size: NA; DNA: TGTGCCAGCAGCTTAGGTCTAGCGGGGGGCCTAAGCTCCTACGAGCAGTACTTC; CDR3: CASSLGLAGGLSSYEQYF
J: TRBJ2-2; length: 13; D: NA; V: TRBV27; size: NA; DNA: TGTGCCAGCAGTCCCAAGCTGAGAGGGGAGCTGTTTTTT; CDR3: CASSPKLRGELFF
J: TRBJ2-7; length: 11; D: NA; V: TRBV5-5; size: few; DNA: TGTGCCAGCAGTTCGACTCTCGAGCAGTACTTC; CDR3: CASSSTLEQYF
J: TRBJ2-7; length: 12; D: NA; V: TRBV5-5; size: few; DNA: TGTGCCAGCAGCTTGGGGATCTACGAGCAGTACTTC; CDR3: CASSLGIYEQYF
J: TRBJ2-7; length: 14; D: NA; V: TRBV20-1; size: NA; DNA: TGCAGTGCTAGTATCACAGGTAGCTCCTACGAGCAGTACTTC; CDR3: CSASITGSSYEQYF
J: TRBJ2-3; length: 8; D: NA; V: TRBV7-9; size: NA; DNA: TGTGCCAGCAGCTTGCAGTATTTT; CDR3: CASSLQYF
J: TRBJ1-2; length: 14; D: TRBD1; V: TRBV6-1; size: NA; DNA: TGTGCCAGCAGTGGAGGACAGGGGTTAAGGGGCTACACCTTC; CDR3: CASSGGQGLRGYTF
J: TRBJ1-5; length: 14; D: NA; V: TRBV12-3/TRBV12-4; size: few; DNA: TGTGCCAGCAGGAAAACAGGAATCAATCAGCCCCAGCATTTT; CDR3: CASRKTGINQPQHF
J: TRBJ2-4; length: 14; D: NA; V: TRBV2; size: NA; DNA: TGTGCCAGCAGTCCCAGGGGATCCAAAAACATTCAGTACTTC; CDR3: CASSPRGSKNIQYF
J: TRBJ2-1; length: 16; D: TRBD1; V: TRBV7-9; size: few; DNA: TGTGCCAGCAGCCGGGGGGACAGGGGATTAAGCAATGAGCAGTTCTTC; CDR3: CASSRGDRGLSNEQFF
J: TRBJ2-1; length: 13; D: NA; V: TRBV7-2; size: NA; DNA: TGTGCCAGCAGCAAGGACTTCTTGGGGGAGCAGTTCTTC; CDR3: CASSKDFLGEQFF
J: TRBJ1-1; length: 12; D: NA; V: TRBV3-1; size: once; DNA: TGTGCCAGCAGCCAAGATTCTCGTGAAGCTTTCTTT; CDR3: CASSQDSREAFF
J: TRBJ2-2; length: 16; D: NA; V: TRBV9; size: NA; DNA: TGTGCCAGCAGCGTAGGGCTAGCGACGAACACCGGGGAGCTGTTTTTT; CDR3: CASSVGLATNTGELFF
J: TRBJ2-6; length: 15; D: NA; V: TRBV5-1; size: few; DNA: TGCGCCAGTCGGGACACCCTATCTGGGGCCAACGTCCTGACTTTC; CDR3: CASRDTLSGANVLTF
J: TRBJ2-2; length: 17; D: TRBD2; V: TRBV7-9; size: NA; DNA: TGTGCCAGCAGCTTCCGGAGGGAGGGCCTGAGAACCGGGGAGCTGTTTTTT; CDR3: CASSFRREGLRTGELFF
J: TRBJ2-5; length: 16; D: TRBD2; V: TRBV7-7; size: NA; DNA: TGTGCCAGCAGCCGACAACTAGCGGGGGGTCAAGAGACCCAGTACTTC; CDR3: CASSRQLAGGQETQYF
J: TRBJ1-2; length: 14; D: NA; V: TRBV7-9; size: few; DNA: TGTGCCAGCAGCTTAGCAGGGGCGCTCGTTGGCTACACCTTC; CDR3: CASSLAGALVGYTF
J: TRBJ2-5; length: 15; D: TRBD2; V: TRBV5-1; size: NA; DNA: TGCGCCAGCAACAAAGGAGAGACTAGCGGGGAGACCCAGTACTTC; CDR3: CASNKGETSGETQYF
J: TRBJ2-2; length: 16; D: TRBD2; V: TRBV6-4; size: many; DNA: TGTGCCAGCAGTGATGGCGGGGGAGCGAACACCGGGGAGCTGTTTTTT; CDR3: CASSDGGGANTGELFF
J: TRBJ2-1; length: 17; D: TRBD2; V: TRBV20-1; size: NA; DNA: TGCAGTGCTAGAGGCAGGGGGACTAGCGGAGGGTACAATGAGCAGTTCTTC; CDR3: CSARGRGTSGGYNEQFF
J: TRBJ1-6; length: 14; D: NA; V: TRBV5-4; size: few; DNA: TGTGCCAGCAGCCCCCGGGGGTTTCAGTCACCCCTCCACTTT; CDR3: CASSPRGFQSPLHF
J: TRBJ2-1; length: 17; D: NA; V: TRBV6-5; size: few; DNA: TGTGCCAGCAGTTACTCGATCATGGGGGGGCCCTACAATGAGCAGTTCTTC; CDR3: CASSYSIMGGPYNEQFF
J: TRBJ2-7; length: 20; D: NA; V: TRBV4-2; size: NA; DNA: TGTGCCAGCAGCCAAGGTTGGCCTAACCTTGTCCTAGGGCCCTCCTACGAGCAGTACTTC; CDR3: CASSQGWPNLVLGPSYEQYF
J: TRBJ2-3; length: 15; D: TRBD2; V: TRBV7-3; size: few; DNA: TGTGCCAGCAGCTTAGTCGGCGGGAGGGCAGATACGCAGTATTTT; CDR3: CASSLVGGRADTQYF
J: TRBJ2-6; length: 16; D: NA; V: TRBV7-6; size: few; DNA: TGTGCCAGCAGCGATCCGATGGGCTCTGGGGCCAACGTCCTGACTTTC; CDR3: CASSDPMGSGANVLTF
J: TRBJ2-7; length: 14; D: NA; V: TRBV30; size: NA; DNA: TGTGCCTGGAGCCCTGGATCCGGGTTCCACGAGCAGTACTTC; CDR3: CAWSPGSGFHEQYF
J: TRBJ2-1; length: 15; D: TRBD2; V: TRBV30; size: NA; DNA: TGTGCCTGGAGGAGGACTAGCGGGGGTTACAATGAGCAGTTCTTC; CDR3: CAWRRTSGGYNEQFF
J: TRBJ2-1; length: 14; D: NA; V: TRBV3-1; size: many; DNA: TGTGCCAGCAGCCAACGCTCTGGGTCCTATGAGCAGTTCTTC; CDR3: CASSQRSGSYEQFF
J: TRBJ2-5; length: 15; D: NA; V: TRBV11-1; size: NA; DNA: TGTGCCAGCAGCTGGGTCGTCGGGGCCCAAGAGACCCAGTACTTC; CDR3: CASSWVVGAQETQYF
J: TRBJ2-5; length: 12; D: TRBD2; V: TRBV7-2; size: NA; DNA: TGTGCCAGCAGCTCACTAGCGGGGGGATCGTTTTTC; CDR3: CASSSLAGGSFF
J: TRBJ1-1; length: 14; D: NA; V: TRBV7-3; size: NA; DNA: TGTGCCAGCAGGCAACCCGGGACGAACACTGAAGCTTTCTTT; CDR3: CASRQPGTNTEAFF
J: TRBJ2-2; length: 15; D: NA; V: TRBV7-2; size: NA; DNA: TGTGCCAGCAGCTTATTCCTCCGGGCCGGCGGGGAGCTGTTTTTT; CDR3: CASSLFLRAGGELFF
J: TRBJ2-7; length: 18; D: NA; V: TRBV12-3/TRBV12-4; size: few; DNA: TGTGCCAGCAGTTCCATCCCACTTGTGGGCCTCTACTCCTACGAGCAGTACTTC; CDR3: CASSSIPLVGLYSYEQYF
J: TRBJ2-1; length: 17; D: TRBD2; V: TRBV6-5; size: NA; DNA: TGTGCCAGCAGTCCCTCGGGACTAGCGGGAGCTGAGAATGAGCAGTTCTTC; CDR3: CASSPSGLAGAENEQFF
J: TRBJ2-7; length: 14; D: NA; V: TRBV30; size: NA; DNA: TGTGCCTGGAGTGGTAGCCCTCTCGTCGACGAGCAGTACTTC; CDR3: CAWSGSPLVDEQYF
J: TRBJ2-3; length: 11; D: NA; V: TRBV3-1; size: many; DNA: TGTGCCAGCAGCCAAGAAGATACGCAGTATTTT; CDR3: CASSQEDTQYF
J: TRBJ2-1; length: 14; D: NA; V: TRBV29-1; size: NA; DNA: TGCAGCGTTGTCAGTGGGGCAGAGGACAATGAGCAGTTCTTC; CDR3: CSVVSGAEDNEQFF
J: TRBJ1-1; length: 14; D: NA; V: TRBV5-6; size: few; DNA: TGTGCCAGCAGCTTGATGGGTGTGTACACTGAAGCTTTCTTT; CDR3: CASSLMGVYTEAFF
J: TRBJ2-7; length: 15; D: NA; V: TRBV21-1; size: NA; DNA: TGTGCCAGCAGCAAACAGGGGGCACCTATTGGCGAGCAGTACTTC; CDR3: CASSKQGAPIGEQYF
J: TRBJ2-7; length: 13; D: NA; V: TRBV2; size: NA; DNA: TGTGCCAGCAGTGATCGCTACCTTGACGAGCAGTACTTC; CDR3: CASSDRYLDEQYF
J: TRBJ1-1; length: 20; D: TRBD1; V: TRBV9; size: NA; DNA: TGTGCCAGCAGCACCGAAAACCCACAGGGGACCCGTCCTGGAAACACTGAAGCTTTCTTT; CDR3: CASSTENPQGTRPGNTEAFF
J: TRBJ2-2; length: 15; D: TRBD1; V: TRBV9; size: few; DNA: TGTGCCAGCAGCGTAGGGGCAGGGGGCTCCGGGGAGCTGTTTTTT; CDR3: CASSVGAGGSGELFF
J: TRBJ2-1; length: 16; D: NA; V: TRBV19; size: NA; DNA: TGTGCCAGTAGTATCAGCCCAGGGACTTACAAGGATGAGCAGTTCTTC; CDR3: CASSISPGTYKDEQFF
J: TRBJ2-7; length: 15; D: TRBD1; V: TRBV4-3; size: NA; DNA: TGCGCCAGCAGCCAAGAGACAGGGGCAATCTACGAGCAGTACTTC; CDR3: CASSQETGAIYEQYF
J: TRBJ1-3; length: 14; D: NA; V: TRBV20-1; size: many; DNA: TGCAGTGCTAGGGGAGGGGGTTTCCGGAACACCATATATTTT; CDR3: CSARGGGFRNTIYF
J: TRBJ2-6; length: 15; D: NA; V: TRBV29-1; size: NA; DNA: TGCAGCATCCGGGACGGCAGCTCTGGGGCCAACGTCCTGACTTTC; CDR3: CSIRDGSSGANVLTF
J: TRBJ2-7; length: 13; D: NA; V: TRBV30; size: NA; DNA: TGTGCCTGGAGTGTAGGTGTAATCTACGAGCAGTACTTC; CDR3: CAWSVGVIYEQYF
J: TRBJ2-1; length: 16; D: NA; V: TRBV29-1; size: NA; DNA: TGCAGCGTTGAAGGCACTGAGGTGAGCTCCTACAATGAGCAGTTCTTC; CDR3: CSVEGTEVSSYNEQFF
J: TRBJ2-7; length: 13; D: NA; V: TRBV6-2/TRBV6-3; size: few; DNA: TGTGCCAGCACCCGCACAGCCTCCTACGAGCAGTACTTC; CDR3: CASTRTASYEQYF
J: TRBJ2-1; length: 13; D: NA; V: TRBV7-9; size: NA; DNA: TGTGCCAGCAGCTTAGATCTGGAAAATGAGCAGTTCTTC; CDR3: CASSLDLENEQFF
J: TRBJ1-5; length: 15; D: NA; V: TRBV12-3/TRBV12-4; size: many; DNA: TGTGCCAGCAGTTTCCAGGGGAATAGCAATCAGCCCCAGCATTTT; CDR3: CASSFQGNSNQPQHF